This is a list of T cell receptor beta chains from one sample in a study of T cell changes during pregnancy in multiple sclerosis. TCRdb keeps only in-frame clones here, not all; method: immunoSEQ multiplex PCR. The sample lists roughly 79,000 clones; 85% to 95% were seen once. The sample in question was peripheral blood, obtained in the second trimester of pregnancy. These TCRs come from a female donor in good health, enrolled as a control in a pregnancy study. The CDR3 runs from the conserved cysteine through the conserved F or W. A D gene is named only where the DNA matches it firmly. Part of the rows lack a size; the others show once, few, many or a class for expanded clones.

j_call,clone_size,d_call,v_call,cdr3_aa,cdr3_nt
TRBJ1-5,once,NA,TRBV5-6,CASSLGGGGYAAQHF,TGTGCCAGCAGCTTGGGGGGTGGAGGGTATGCGGCCCAGCATTTT
TRBJ1-1,NA,TRBD1,TRBV6-6,CASSSRDRVNTEAFF,TGTGCCAGCAGTTCCCGGGACAGAGTGAACACTGAAGCTTTCTTT
TRBJ2-4,NA,TRBD1,TRBV5-4,CASSFLRIRDRQNIQYF,TGTGCCAGCAGCTTTTTAAGAATCCGGGACAGACAAAACATTCAGTACTTC
TRBJ1-4,NA,TRBD1,TRBV6-1,CASRDRTGAFEKLFF,TGTGCCAGCAGAGATCGGACAGGGGCCTTTGAAAAACTGTTTTTT
TRBJ2-7,NA,NA,TRBV5-1,CASSLEATRGKLYEQYF,TGCGCCAGCAGCTTGGAGGCGACGCGGGGAAAGTTGTACGAGCAGTACTTC
TRBJ2-5,NA,NA,TRBV25-1,CASSEGSDGQETQYF,TGTGCCAGCAGTGAGGGGAGCGACGGGCAAGAGACCCAGTACTTC
TRBJ1-1,NA,NA,TRBV5-1,CASSLDGFNTEAFF,TGCGCCAGCAGCTTGGACGGGTTCAACACTGAAGCTTTCTTT
TRBJ1-5,NA,NA,TRBV5-6,CASSLYSGAGPYSNQPQHF,TGTGCCAGCAGCTTATACTCGGGCGCGGGCCCATATAGCAATCAGCCCCAGCATTTT
TRBJ2-3,NA,NA,TRBV4-3,CASSQFSGQSTDTQYF,TGCGCCAGCAGCCAATTTTCTGGGCAGTCCACAGATACGCAGTATTTT
TRBJ1-2,NA,TRBD1,TRBV4-3,CASSQEAGTAGGYGYTF,TGCGCCAGCAGCCAAGAGGCGGGGACAGCCGGGGGCTATGGCTACACCTTC
TRBJ2-2,NA,TRBD1,TRBV27,CASSSGTVAGELFF,TGTGCCAGCAGCTCCGGGACAGTGGCCGGGGAGCTGTTTTTT
TRBJ1-1,few,TRBD1,TRBV9,CASSTTGDTEAFF,TGTGCCAGCAGCACAACAGGGGACACTGAAGCTTTCTTT
TRBJ1-1,NA,TRBD1,TRBV9,CASSVAAGTENTEAFF,TGTGCCAGCAGCGTGGCGGCGGGGACAGAGAACACTGAAGCTTTCTTT
TRBJ2-7,NA,TRBD1,TRBV13,CASSFDRGNEQYF,TGTGCCAGCAGCTTTGACAGGGGGAATGAGCAGTACTTC
TRBJ2-3,NA,NA,TRBV7-9,CASRIDRDSRASTQYF,TGTGCCAGCAGGATTGATCGGGACTCTCGAGCGAGTACGCAGTATTTT
TRBJ1-1,NA,NA,TRBV30,CAWSRGPGTEAFF,TGTGCCTGGAGTAGGGGCCCCGGCACTGAAGCTTTCTTT
TRBJ2-1,NA,TRBD2,TRBV11-3,CASSSGLAGGQVDEQFF,TGTGCCAGCAGCTCAGGACTAGCGGGGGGGCAGGTGGATGAGCAGTTCTTC
TRBJ1-1,NA,NA,TRBV4-3,CASSQDRGKNTEAFF,TGCGCCAGCAGCCAAGATCGAGGTAAGAACACTGAAGCTTTCTTT
TRBJ1-3,NA,NA,TRBV27,CASSSPGSSGNTIYF,TGTGCCAGCAGTTCCCCGGGGAGCTCTGGAAACACCATATATTTT
TRBJ1-5,NA,NA,TRBV6-1,CASSPYPGNQPQHF,TGTGCCAGCAGTCCATATCCGGGAAATCAGCCCCAGCATTTT
TRBJ1-3,NA,TRBD1,TRBV15,CATSGPRTGEGNTIYF,TGTGCCACCAGCGGCCCGAGGACAGGGGAAGGAAACACCATATATTTT
TRBJ1-1,NA,NA,TRBV5-1,CASSYGGRGTEAFF,TGCGCCAGCAGTTACGGGGGGCGCGGTACTGAAGCTTTCTTT
TRBJ1-6,NA,NA,TRBV7-9,CASSSGRLSSPLHF,TGTGCCAGCAGCTCAGGGAGGTTAAGTTCACCCCTCCACTTT
TRBJ1-4,NA,NA,TRBV7-2,CASSRAQGRVEKLFF,TGTGCCAGCAGCCGGGCCCAGGGGAGGGTTGAAAAACTGTTTTTT
TRBJ1-4,NA,NA,TRBV6-5,CASSYSQGSTNEKLFF,TGTGCCAGCAGTTACTCGCAGGGGTCAACTAATGAAAAACTGTTTTTT
TRBJ1-2,once,NA,TRBV9,CASSESGGLYGYTF,TGTGCCAGCAGCGAGAGTGGGGGCCTCTATGGCTACACCTTC
TRBJ1-2,NA,TRBD1,TRBV4-3,CASSQDGTGNYGYTF,TGCGCCAGCAGCCAAGACGGGACAGGGAACTATGGCTACACCTTC
TRBJ2-7,NA,TRBD1,TRBV30,CAWDDRGRYEQYF,TGTGCCTGGGATGACAGGGGGCGTTACGAGCAGTACTTC
TRBJ2-5,NA,NA,TRBV7-8,CASSKLVTEETQYF,TGTGCCAGCAGCAAACTAGTAACCGAAGAGACCCAGTACTTC
TRBJ1-1,once,NA,TRBV18,CASKQLSNTEAFF,TGTGCCAGCAAACAGCTCTCGAACACTGAAGCTTTCTTT
TRBJ2-7,NA,TRBD1,TRBV27,CASSLEGTGYFYEQYF,TGTGCCAGCAGTTTAGAGGGGACAGGGTACTTCTACGAGCAGTACTTC
TRBJ2-1,NA,NA,TRBV2,CASSETAGFGNEQFF,TGTGCCAGCAGTGAAACCGCGGGGTTCGGCAATGAGCAGTTCTTC
TRBJ2-3,NA,TRBD2,TRBV7-9,CASSPRGKRGVTDTQYF,TGTGCCAGCAGCCCCCGTGGGAAGCGGGGGGTCACAGATACGCAGTATTTT
TRBJ1-5,few,NA,TRBV30,CAWSSAGARRQPQHF,TGTGCCTGGAGTTCGGCAGGGGCTCGGCGACAGCCCCAGCATTTT
TRBJ1-4,NA,NA,TRBV7-8,CASSPRPAGNEKLFF,TGTGCCAGCAGCCCCCGTCCGGCGGGGAATGAAAAACTGTTTTTT
TRBJ2-3,once,NA,TRBV5-8,CASSPSTTDTQYF,TGTGCCAGCAGCCCGAGTACCACAGATACGCAGTATTTT
TRBJ2-5,once,TRBD2,TRBV5-1,CASTALAGGQETQYF,TGCGCCAGCACGGCCCTAGCGGGGGGGCAAGAGACCCAGTACTTC
TRBJ2-1,once,NA,TRBV19,CASSIERTTTHNEQFF,TGTGCCAGTAGTATAGAGAGGACAACAACTCACAATGAGCAGTTCTTC
TRBJ1-2,NA,NA,TRBV6-1,CASSAERGRNGYTF,TGTGCCAGCAGTGCCGAGCGGGGGCGGAATGGCTACACCTTC
TRBJ2-7,NA,TRBD2,TRBV7-2,CASSTTSGGTYEQYF,TGTGCCAGCAGCACGACTAGCGGGGGTACCTACGAGCAGTACTTC
TRBJ1-6,NA,NA,TRBV6-5,CASSKSSYNSPLHF,TGTGCCAGCAGTAAGAGCTCCTATAATTCACCCCTCCACTTT
TRBJ1-3,NA,NA,TRBV6-1,CASSEVGHSGNTIYF,TGTGCCAGCAGTGAAGTGGGCCACTCTGGAAACACCATATATTTT
TRBJ1-4,NA,NA,TRBV7-8,CASSLRAGDYEKLFF,TGTGCCAGCAGCTTAAGGGCGGGTGATTATGAAAAACTGTTTTTT
TRBJ1-2,NA,NA,TRBV12-5,CASGSPGSGNYGYTF,TGTGCTAGTGGTTCCCCCGGCAGCGGGAACTATGGCTACACCTTC
TRBJ1-2,NA,TRBD1,TRBV11-2,CASSGTGTVYGYTF,TGTGCCAGCAGCGGAACCGGGACAGTCTATGGCTACACCTTC
TRBJ1-2,once,NA,TRBV30,CAWSRTGTGIGGYTF,TGTGCCTGGAGTAGAACCGGGACTGGGATAGGTGGCTACACCTTC